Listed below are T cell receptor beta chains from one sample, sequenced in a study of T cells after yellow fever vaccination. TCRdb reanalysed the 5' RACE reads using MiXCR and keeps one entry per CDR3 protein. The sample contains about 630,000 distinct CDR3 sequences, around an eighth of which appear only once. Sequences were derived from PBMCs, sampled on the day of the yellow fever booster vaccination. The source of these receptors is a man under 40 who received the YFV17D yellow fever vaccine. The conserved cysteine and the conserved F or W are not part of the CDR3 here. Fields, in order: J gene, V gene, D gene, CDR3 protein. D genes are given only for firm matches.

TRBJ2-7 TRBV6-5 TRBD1 ASSYQWDRGTYEQY
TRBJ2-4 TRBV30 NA AWRGATRLGIQY
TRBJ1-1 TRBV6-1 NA ASSDRGGRDTEAF
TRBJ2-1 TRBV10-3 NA ATGNNNEQF
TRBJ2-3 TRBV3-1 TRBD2 ASSPPGGSPDTQY
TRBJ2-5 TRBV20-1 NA SASLLPETQY
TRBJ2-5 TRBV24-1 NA ATSDGLGGETQY
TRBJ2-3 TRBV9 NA ASSVLSGEADTQY
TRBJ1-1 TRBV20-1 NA SATDQGTEAF
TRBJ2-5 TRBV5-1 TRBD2 ASRLTSGRASETQY
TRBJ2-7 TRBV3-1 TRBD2 ASSLQAGVDEQY
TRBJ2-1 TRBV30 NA AWTGLNEQF
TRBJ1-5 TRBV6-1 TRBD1 ASRPTGDRAGNQPQH
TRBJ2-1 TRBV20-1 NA SAREFTGYGEF
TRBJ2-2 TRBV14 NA ASSPQALNTGELF
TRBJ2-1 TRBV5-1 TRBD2 ASSLARLAGGNEQF
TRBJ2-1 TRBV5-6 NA ASSLSGIHYNEQF
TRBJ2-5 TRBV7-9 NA ASSPDGEGETQY
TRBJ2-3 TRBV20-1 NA SAIPRSGSTDTQY
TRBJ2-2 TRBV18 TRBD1 ASSPTGVNTGELF
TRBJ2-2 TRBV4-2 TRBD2 ASSRQREGPEELF
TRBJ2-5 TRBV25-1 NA ASSEFNSEETQY
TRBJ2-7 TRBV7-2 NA ASSPPPSTGEQY
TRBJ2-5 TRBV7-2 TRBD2 ASSDLSGIRETQY
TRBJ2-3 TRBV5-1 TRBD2 ASSLRSLGLPSSTDTQY
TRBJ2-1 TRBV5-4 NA ASSSVRDSQSRAYNEQF
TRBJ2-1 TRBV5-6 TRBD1 ASSFPMGTGKSVNEQF
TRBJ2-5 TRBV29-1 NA SVSPGTLRGTQY
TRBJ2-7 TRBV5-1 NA ASSPGEGLYEQY
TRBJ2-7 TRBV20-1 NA SARGGLRFSYEQY
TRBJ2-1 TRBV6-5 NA ASSYSRGNEQF
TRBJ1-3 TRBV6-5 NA ASSYAADNRNTIY
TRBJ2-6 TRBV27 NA ASSLWGAGANVLT
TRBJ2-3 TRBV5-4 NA ASSLAGPLTDTQY
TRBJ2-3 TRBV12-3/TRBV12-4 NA ASSFNGLGATDTQY
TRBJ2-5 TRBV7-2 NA ASSPMDGEETQY
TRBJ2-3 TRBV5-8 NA ASSSSRQVPDTQY
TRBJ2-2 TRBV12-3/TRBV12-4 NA ASSGTLGELF
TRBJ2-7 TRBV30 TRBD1 AWSGQGFDEQY
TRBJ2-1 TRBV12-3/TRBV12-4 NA ASTLGASQNEQF
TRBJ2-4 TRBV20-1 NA SARVGLAKNIQY
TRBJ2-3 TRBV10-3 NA AIGLNTDTQY
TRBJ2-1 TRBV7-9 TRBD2 ASSVSGSGNEQF
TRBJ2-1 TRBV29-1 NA SVDGGSYNEQF
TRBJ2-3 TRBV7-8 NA ASSLIWDTQY
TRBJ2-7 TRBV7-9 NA ASSPPSSDYFYEQY
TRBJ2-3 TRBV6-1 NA ASRDFSTDTQY
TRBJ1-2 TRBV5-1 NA ASSSTGQGYT
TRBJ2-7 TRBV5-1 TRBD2 ASSLGFLAGGYEQY
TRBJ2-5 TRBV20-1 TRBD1 SARDGQGARETQY
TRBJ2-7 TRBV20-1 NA SASSDRGLYEQY
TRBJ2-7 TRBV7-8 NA ASSLLVGQTEQY
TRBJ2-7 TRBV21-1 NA ASSNWASGRAQY